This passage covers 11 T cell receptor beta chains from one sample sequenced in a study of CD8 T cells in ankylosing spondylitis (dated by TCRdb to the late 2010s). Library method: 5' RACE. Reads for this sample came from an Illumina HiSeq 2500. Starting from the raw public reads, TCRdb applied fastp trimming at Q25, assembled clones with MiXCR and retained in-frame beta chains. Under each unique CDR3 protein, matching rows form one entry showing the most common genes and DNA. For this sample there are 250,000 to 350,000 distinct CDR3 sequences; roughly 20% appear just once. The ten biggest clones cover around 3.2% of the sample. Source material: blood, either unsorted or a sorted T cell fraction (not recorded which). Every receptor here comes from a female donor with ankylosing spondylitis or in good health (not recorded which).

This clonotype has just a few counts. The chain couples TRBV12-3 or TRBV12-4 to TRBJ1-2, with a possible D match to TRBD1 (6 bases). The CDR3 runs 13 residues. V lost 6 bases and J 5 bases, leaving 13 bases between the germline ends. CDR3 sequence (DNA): TGTGCCAGCAGCATAGGGGACACGTATGGCTACACCTTC. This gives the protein CASSIGDTYGYTF.

The CDR3 loop reads CAISEYKDTQYF. The DNA of the CDR3 is TGTGCCATCAGTGAGTATAAGGATACGCAGTATTTT. V usage is TRBV10-3 and J usage is TRBJ2-3; no clear D. The CDR3 loop spans 12 amino acids. CDR1 is ENHRY, CDR2 SYGVKD, per germline. The V and J ends lost 1 base and 6 bases respectively, with 5 bases between them.

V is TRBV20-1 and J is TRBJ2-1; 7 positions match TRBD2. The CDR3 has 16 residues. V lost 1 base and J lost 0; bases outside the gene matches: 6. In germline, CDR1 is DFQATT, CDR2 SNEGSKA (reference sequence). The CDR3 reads CSARALLASSYNEQFF. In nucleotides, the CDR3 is TGCAGTGCTAGAGCTTTACTAGCGAGCTCCTACAATGAGCAGTTCTTC.

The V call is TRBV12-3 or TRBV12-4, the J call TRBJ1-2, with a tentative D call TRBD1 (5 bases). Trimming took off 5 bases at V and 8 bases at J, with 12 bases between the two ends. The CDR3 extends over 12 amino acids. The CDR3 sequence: CASSRRDVGYTF. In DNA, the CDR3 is TGTGCCAGCAGTCGCCGGGACGTCGGCTACACCTTC.

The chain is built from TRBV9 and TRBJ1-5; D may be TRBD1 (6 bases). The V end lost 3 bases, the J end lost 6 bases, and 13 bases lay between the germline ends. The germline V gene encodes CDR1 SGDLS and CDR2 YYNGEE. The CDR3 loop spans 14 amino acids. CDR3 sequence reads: CASSGGEDSQPQHF. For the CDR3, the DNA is TGTGCCAGCAGCGGGGGTGAGGACAGTCAGCCCCAGCATTTT.

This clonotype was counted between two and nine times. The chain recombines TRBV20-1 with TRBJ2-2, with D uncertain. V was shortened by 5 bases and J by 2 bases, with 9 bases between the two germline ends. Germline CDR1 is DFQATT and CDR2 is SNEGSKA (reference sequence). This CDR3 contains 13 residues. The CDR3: CSAPGPNTGELFF. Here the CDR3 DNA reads TGCAGTGCTCCCGGACCTAACACCGGGGAGCTGTTTTTT.

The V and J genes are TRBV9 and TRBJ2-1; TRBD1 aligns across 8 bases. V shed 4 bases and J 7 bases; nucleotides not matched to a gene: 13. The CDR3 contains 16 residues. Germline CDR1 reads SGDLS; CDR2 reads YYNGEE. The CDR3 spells CASSIRPYQGANEQFF. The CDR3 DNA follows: TGTGCCAGCAGCATACGCCCTTATCAGGGGGCTAATGAGCAGTTCTTC.

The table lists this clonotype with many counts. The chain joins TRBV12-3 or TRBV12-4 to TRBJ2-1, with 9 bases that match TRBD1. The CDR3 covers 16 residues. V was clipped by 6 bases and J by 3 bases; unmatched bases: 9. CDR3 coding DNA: TGTGCCAGCAGGCTCTGGGGGACAGGGAACTACAATGAGCAGTTCTTC. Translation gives CASRLWGTGNYNEQFF.

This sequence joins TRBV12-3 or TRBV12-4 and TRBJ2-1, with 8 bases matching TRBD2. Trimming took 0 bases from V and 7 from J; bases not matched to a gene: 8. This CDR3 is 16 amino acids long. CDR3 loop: CASSLASAGARNEQFF. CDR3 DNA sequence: TGTGCCAGCAGTTTAGCCTCAGCGGGAGCTCGAAATGAGCAGTTCTTC.

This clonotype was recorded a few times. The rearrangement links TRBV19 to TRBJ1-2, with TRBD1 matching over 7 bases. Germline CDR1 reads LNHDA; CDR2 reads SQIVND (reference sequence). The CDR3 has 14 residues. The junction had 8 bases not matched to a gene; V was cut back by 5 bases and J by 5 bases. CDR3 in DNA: TGTGCCAGTAGTCCCTCGACAGGGAATTATGGCTACACCTTC. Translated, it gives CASSPSTGNYGYTF.

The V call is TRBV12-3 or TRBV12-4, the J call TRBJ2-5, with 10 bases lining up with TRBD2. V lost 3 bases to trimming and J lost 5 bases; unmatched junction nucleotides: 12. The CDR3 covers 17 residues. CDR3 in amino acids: CASSLTLAGTLEETQYF. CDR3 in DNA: TGTGCCAGCAGTTTGACACTAGCGGGAACGCTGGAGGAGACCCAGTACTTC.